This TCR beta chain is drawn from a study of early T cells in non-severe SARS-CoV-2 infection. Whole-study context: Sequenced bulk RNA came from whole blood that was unsorted, and chains were unpaired. Study outcomes and limitations: VDJdb matching favored anti-spike CD8 responses, missing private and CD4 specificities.

Unique molecular identifiers (one per individual cDNA molecule) were attached. From the 5' RACE reads, TCRdb called clonotypes with MiXCR, one entry per CDR3 protein. The data show 80,000 to 100,000 distinct CDR3 sequences, approximately 13% seen once. Trimming removed 3 bases at V and 6 bases at J, with 6 bases between. This CDR3 region has 12 residues. Germline loops: CDR1 MGHRA, CDR2 YSYEKL. This clonotype was seen only a few times. Its antigen remains unknown. The sample consisted of whole blood. This chain connects TRBV4-1 to TRBJ2-1, with D unresolved. This sequence was found in an adult who was a healthcare worker with PCR-confirmed SARS-CoV-2 infection or an uninfected control (not recorded which). The CDR3 here is CASSHPVNEQFF. CDR3 sequence (DNA): TGCGCCAGCAGCCACCCCGTCAATGAGCAGTTCTTC.